This TCR beta chain was captured in a study of tumor-infiltrating lymphocytes in primary liver carcinoma. Study at large: The patient population consisted of men and women between 30 and 69 years of age. Measuring about 4 to 10 cm across, the tumors were staged as T1-T3 N0M0.

A primer matching the constant region was used to make TCR beta cDNA from 450 to 550 ng of total RNA. Slightly modified ARM-PCR served as the procedure for the TCR beta libraries. These libraries came from three rounds of nested multiplex PCR. Both of the initial two PCR rounds ran for 10 cycles and employed TRBV1-TRBV30 forward primers alongside a C-beta reverse primer. TCRdb re-called the multiplex PCR reads through MiXCR, storing one row per CDR3 protein. The sample has tens of thousands of distinct CDR3 sequences, about three quarters seen once. Co-extraction of both nucleic acids (RNA and DNA) used about 17-31 mg of unsorted bulk tissue. The length of the CDR3 is 14 residues. Germline CDR1 is ENHRY and CDR2 is SYGVKD. Study findings and constraints: Tumor top-250-clone fraction significantly exceeded that of blood (p = 0.039).

With regard to this clonotype: Antigen specificity is unknown. This sequence may be a read error, since a much larger clone differs from it by one base.

The rearrangement joins TRBV10-3 to TRBJ2-1, with D perhaps matching TRBD1 or TRBD2 (6 bases each). Input material: liver tumor tissue from sampling region 2. As to subset: tumor region T2, inferior pole. This clonotype originated in a man aged 35 to 55 with primary liver carcinoma and hepatitis B virus infection. The CDR3 loop is CAIQQGGIYNEQPF. The CDR3 nucleotides are TGTGCCATTCAACAGGGAGGCATTTACAATGAGCAGCCCTTC.